This TCR beta chain comes out of a study of Ad26.COV2.S vaccination and SARS-CoV-2 variants. Across the study: A participant enrolled in the COV1001 Ad26.COV2.S trial arm provided the sample. Ad26.COV2.S given intramuscularly, once or twice 56 days apart. Broader study findings: Once vaccination had occurred, spike-specific CD8+ and CD4+ T cell responses reportedly showed substantial breadth.

This sample's treatment: some 20 received Ad26.COV2.S at low or high dose, single or two shots; about 5 received placebo; per-sample allocation not given. The samples were gathered on day 63 after the first injection of vaccine or placebo. Trimming at V came to 8 bases and at J to 12 bases, leaving 10 bases not matched to a gene. The CDR3 spans 12 residues. Clones were read by immunoSEQ multiplex PCR, and TCRdb kept only the in-frame ones, dropping some. The data contain 430,000 or so clones, about 88% of them singletons. This clone was observed a single time. Its cognate antigen is unknown. The chain couples TRBV12-3 or TRBV12-4 to TRBJ1-2, with TRBD1 matching over 9 bases. Sequenced here: peripheral blood, sampled in a trial of Ad26.COV2.S vaccine versus placebo. The TCR sequence derives from a person aged 18-60 years who received the Ad26.COV2.S COVID-19 vaccine or a placebo. The CDR3 sequence is CASGPGQGFNTF. CDR3 nucleotides: TGTGCCAGCGGCCCGGGACAGGGATTCAACACCTTC.